The 4 T cell receptor beta chains below come from one sample, sequenced in a study of T cells in Graves' hyperthyroidism and ophthalmopathy. Amplification targeted TCR beta CDR3 regions from RNA transcripts. HTBI primers drove first-round RT-PCR of the TCR CDR3. TCRdb used MiXCR to reprocess the multiplex PCR reads, holding one entry per CDR3 protein. The table lists 400,000 to 550,000 distinct CDR3 sequences, around 14% of them singletons, with over 15% in the top ten. Sequencing was done on a sample of blood. The receptors were sampled from a woman aged 18-35 years with Graves' hyperthyroidism.

In its sample, this clonotype was seen many times. V and J are TRBV29-1 and TRBJ1-1; no firm D call. Deletions cut 6 bases from V and 0 bases from J, with 5 bases between. The germline CDR1 and CDR2 sequences are SQVTM and ANQGSEA. This CDR3 is built from 11 residues. The CDR3: CSVSMNTEAFF. The CDR3 coding sequence is TGCAGCGTCTCGATGAACACTGAAGCTTTCTTT.

This clonotype was counted only a few times. V usage is TRBV6-4 and J usage is TRBJ2-2, with D unresolved. The CDR3 is 16 residues long. The germline CDR1 and CDR2 sequences are MRHNA and SNTAGT. V lost 2 bases to trimming and J lost 0 bases, with 10 bases between them. CDR3 sequence (DNA): TGTGCCAGCAGTGACGAGGCGACAACGAACACCGGGGAGCTGTTTTTT. It yields the protein CASSDEATTNTGELFF.

Comments on this clonotype: This may be a read error: a much more frequent sequence differs by one nucleotide. The chain has TRBV12-3 or TRBV12-4 and TRBJ2-7; D is ambiguous. The germline V and J ends were trimmed by 6 bases and 7 bases, with 13 bases remaining between them. The CDR3 extends over 12 amino acids. The CDR3 DNA reads TGTGCCAGCAGCTTCCCGAACTATGAGCAGTACTTC. As protein: CASSFPNYEQYF.

This clonotype was detected only once. This may arise from a read error, as a much more abundant clone is one base away. The rearrangement uses TRBV20-1 and TRBJ1-1, with TRBD1 matching over 7 bases. Germline CDR1 and CDR2: DFQATT and SNEGSKA (reference sequence). This CDR3 is built from 14 residues. The CDR3 DNA reads as TGCAGTGCTGGAGACGACAGGGCGAACACTGAAGCTTTCTTT. Translation: CSAGDDRANTEAFF.